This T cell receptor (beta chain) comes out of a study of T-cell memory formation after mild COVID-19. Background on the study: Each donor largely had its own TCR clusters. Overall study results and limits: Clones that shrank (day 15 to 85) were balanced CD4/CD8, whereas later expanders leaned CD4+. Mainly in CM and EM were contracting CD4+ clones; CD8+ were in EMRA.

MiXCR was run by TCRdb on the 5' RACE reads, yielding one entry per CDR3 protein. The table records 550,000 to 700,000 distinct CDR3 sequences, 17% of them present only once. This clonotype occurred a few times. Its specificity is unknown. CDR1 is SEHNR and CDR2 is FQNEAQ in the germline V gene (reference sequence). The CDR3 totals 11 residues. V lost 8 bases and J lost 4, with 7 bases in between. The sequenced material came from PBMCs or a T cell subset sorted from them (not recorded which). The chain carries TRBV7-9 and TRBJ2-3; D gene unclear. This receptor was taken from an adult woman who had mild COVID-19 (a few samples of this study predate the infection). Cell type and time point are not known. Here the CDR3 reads CASDLADTQYF. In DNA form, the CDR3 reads TGTGCCAGCGACCTAGCAGATACGCAGTATTTT.